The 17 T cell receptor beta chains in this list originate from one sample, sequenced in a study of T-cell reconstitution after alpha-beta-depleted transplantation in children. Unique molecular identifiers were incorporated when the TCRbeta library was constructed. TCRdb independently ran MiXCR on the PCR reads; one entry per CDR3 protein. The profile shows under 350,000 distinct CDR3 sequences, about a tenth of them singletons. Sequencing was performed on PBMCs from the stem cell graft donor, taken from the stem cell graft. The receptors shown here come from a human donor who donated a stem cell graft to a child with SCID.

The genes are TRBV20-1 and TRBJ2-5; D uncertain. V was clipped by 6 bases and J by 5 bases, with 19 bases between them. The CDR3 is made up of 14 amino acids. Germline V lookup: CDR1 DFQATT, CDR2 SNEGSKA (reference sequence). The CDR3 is CSAVPGQAVETQYF. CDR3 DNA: TGCAGTGCGGTTCCCGGGCAGGCGGTGGAGACCCAGTACTTC.

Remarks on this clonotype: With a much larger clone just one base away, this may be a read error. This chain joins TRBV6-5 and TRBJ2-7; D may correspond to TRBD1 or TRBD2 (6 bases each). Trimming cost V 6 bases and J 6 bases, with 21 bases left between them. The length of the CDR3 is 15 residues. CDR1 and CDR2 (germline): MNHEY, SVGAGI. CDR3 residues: CASSLKTRGAGEQYF. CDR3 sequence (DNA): TGTGCCAGCAGCCTCAAAACGAGGGGGGCCGGCGAGCAGTACTTC.

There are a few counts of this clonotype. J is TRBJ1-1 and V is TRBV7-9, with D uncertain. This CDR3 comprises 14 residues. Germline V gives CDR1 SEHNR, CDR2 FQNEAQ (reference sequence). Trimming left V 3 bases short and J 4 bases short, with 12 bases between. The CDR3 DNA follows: TGTGCCAGCAGCTTTAATACTATGAGCACTGAAGCTTTCTTT. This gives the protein CASSFNTMSTEAFF.

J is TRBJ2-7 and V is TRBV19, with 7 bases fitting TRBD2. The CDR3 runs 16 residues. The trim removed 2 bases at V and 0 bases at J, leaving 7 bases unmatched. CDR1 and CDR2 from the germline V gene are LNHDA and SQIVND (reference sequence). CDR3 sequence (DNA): TGTGCCAGTAGTATAAGCGGGATAGACGGCTCCTACGAGCAGTACTTC. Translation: CASSISGIDGSYEQYF.

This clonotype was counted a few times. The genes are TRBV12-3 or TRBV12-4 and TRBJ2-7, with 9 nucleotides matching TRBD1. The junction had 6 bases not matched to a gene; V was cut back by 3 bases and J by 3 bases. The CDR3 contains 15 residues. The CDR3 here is CASSLEGTGFYEQYF. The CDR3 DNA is TGTGCCAGCAGTTTGGAGGGGACAGGGTTCTACGAGCAGTACTTC.

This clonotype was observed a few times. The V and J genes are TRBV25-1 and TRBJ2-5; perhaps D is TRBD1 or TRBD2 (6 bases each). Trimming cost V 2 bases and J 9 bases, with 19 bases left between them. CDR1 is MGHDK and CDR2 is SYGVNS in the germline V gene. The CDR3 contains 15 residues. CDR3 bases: TGTGCCAGCAGTGAACAGACAGAGGGGGGACGGGCCCAGTACTTC. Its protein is CASSEQTEGGRAQYF.

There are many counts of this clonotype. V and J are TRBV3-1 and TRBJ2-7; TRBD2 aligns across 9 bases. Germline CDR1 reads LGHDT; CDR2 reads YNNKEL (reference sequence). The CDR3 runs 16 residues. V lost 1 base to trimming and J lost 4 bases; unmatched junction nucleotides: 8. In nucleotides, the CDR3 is TGTGCCAGCAGCCAAGGATCTAGCGGGACCTTATACGAGCAGTACTTC. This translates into CASSQGSSGTLYEQYF.

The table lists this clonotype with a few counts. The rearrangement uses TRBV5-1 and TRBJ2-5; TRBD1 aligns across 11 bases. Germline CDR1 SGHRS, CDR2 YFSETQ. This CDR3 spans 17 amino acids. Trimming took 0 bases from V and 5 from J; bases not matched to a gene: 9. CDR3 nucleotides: TGCGCCAGCAGCTTGGGAGGACAGGGGGCGTTCTGGGAGACCCAGTACTTC. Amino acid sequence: CASSLGGQGAFWETQYF.

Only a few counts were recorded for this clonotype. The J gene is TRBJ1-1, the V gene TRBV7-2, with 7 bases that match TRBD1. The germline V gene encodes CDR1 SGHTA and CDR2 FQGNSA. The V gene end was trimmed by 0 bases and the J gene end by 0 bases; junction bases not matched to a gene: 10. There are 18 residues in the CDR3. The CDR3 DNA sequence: TGTGCCAGCAGCTTAGCGGAAAAGGGGGCTTTAATGAACACTGAAGCTTTCTTT. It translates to CASSLAEKGALMNTEAFF.

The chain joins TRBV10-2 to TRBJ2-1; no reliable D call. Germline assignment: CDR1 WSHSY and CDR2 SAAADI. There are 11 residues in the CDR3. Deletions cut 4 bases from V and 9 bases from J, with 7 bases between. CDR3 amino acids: CASSGISEQFF. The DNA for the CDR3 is TGCGCCAGCAGTGGGATCTCTGAGCAGTTCTTC.

CDR3 protein: CASIRRGNEQYF. The CDR3 region has the DNA TGTGCCAGCATCCGCAGGGGAAACGAGCAGTACTTC. This chain joins TRBV6-2 or TRBV6-3 and TRBJ2-7, with D possibly matching TRBD1 (6 bases). Trimming removed 7 bases from V and 5 bases from J, with 12 bases in between. CDR3 length equals 12 residues. Germline V gives CDR1 MNHEY, CDR2 SVGEGT.

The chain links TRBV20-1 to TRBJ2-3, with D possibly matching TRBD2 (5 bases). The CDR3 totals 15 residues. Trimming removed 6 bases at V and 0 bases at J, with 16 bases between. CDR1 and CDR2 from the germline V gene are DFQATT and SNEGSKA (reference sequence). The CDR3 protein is CSALVGRGSTDTQYF. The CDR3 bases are TGCAGTGCCCTAGTAGGGCGCGGGAGCACAGATACGCAGTATTTT.

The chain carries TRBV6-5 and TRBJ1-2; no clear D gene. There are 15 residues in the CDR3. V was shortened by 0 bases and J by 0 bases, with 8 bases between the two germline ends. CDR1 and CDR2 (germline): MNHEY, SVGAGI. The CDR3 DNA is TGTGCCAGCAGTTACTCGGGCAGTTCTAACTATGGCTACACCTTC. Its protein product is CASSYSGSSNYGYTF.

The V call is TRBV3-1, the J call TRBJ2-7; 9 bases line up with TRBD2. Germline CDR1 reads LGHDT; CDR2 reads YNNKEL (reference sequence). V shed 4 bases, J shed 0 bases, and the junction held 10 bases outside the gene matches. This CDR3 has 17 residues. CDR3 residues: CASSRLETSGRSYEQYF. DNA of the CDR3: TGTGCCAGCAGCCGGCTAGAGACTAGCGGCCGCTCCTACGAGCAGTACTTC.

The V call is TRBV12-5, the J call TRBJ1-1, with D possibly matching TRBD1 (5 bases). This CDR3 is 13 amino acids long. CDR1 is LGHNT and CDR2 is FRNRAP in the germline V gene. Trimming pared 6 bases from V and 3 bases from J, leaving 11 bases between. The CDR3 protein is CASGLGEYTEAFF. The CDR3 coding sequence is TGTGCTAGTGGCTTAGGGGAATACACTGAAGCTTTCTTT.

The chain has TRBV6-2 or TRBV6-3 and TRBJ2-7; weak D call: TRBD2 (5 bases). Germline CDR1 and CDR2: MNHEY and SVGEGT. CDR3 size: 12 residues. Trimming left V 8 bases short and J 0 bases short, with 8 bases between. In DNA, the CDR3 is TGTGCCAGCCTCCGGGACTCCTACGAGCAGTACTTC. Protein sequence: CASLRDSYEQYF.

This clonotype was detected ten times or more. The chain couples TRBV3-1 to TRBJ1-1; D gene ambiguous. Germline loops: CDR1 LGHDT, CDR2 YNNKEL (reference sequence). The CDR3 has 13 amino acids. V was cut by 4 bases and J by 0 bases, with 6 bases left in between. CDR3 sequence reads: CASSPRLNTEAFF. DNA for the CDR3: TGTGCCAGCAGCCCCCGACTGAACACTGAAGCTTTCTTT.